This TCR beta chain was identified during a study of CD8+CD57+ T cells in acquired aplastic anemia. Looked up from germline, CDR1 is SGHAT and CDR2 is FQNNGV. Deletions cut 3 bases from V and 5 bases from J, with 7 bases between. The CDR3 spans 12 residues. Genomic DNA, the template, was used for profiling of the TCR beta VDJ and CDR3. TCRdb reprocessed the reads via MiXCR and lists one record per CDR3 protein. Of 110,000 or so distinct CDR3 sequences in the sample, 51% were seen once. This sequence joins TRBV11-2 and TRBJ1-2, with D possibly TRBD1 on 5 matching bases. Sequencing was done on a sample of sorted CD4+, CD8+, or CD8+CD57+ T cells (not recorded which) from PBMCs. The clonotype was recovered from a human donor in good health, serving as a control. CDR3 residues: CASSFEGYGYTF. The CDR3 DNA follows: TGTGCCAGCAGCTTTGAGGGGTATGGCTACACCTTC.